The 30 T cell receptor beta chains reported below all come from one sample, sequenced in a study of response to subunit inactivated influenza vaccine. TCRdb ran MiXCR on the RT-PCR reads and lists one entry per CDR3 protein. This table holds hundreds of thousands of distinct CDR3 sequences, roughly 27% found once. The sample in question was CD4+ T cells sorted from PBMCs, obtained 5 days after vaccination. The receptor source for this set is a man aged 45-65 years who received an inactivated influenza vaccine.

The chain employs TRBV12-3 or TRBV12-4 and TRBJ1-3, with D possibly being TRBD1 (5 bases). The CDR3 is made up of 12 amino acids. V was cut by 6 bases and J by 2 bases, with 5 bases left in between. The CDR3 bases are TGTGCCAGCAGACAGGCTGGAAACACCATATATTTT. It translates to CASRQAGNTIYF.

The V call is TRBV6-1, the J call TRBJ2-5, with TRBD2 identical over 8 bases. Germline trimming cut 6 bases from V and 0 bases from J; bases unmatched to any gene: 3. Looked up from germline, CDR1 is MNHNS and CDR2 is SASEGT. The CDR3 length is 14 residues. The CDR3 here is CASSAGGYQETQYF. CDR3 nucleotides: TGTGCCAGCAGCGCGGGAGGTTACCAAGAGACCCAGTACTTC.

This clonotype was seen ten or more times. This chain's CDR3 is CSARDRENSPLHF. CDR3 nucleotide sequence: TGCAGTGCTAGGGACAGGGAGAATTCACCCCTCCACTTT. The chain is built from TRBV20-1 and TRBJ1-6; TRBD1 matches at 8 bases. V trimming: 3 bases; J trimming: 7 bases; junction bases outside the gene matches: 2. The CDR3 loop spans 13 amino acids. Germline CDR1 is DFQATT and CDR2 is SNEGSKA (reference sequence).

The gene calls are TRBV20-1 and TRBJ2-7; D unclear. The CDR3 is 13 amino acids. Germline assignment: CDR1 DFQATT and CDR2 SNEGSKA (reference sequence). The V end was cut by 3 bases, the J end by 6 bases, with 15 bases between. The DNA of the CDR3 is TGCAGTGCTAGTCGAGCGTCCTTAGGCGAGCAGTACTTC. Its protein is CSASRASLGEQYF.

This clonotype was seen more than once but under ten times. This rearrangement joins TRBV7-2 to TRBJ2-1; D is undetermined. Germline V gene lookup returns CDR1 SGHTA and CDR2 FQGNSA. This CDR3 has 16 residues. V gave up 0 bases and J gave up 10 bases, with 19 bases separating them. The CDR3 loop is CASSLAFRGPLREQFF. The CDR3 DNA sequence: TGTGCCAGCAGCTTAGCGTTTAGAGGCCCCCTCAGGGAGCAGTTCTTC.

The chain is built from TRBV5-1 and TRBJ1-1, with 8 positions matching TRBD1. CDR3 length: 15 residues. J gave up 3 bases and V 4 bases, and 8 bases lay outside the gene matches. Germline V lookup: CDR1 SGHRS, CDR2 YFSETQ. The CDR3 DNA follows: TGCGCCAGCAGCAAAGTGACAGGGGCGTACACTGAAGCTTTCTTT. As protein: CASSKVTGAYTEAFF. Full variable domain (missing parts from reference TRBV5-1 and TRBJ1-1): KAGVTQTPRYLIKTRGQQVTLSCSPISGHRSVSWYQQTPGQGLQFLFEYFSETQRNKGNFPGRFSGRQFSNSRSEMNVSTLELGDSALYLCASSKVTGAYTEAFFGQGTRLTVV.

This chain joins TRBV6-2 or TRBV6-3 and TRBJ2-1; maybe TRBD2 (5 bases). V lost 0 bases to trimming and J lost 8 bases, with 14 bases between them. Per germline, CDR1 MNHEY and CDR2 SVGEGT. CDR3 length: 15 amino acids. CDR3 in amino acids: CASSYSIGRGYEQFF. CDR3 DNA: TGTGCCAGCAGTTACTCGATTGGTCGGGGATATGAGCAGTTCTTC.

The CDR3 DNA reads TGCGCCAGCAAGGCCGGACTAGCGGGAGACAATGAGCAGTTCTTC. This gives the protein CASKAGLAGDNEQFF. V usage is TRBV5-1 and J usage is TRBJ2-1, with 13 bases aligning to TRBD2. J lost 5 bases, V lost 6 bases, and 5 bases had no gene match. CDR3 length: 15 amino acids. Germline V gene lookup returns CDR1 SGHRS and CDR2 YFSETQ. Looking up the rest from reference TRBV5-1 and TRBJ2-1 gives the full variable domain: KAGVTQTPRYLIKTRGQQVTLSCSPISGHRSVSWYQQTPGQGLQFLFEYFSETQRNKGNFPGRFSGRQFSNSRSEMNVSTLELGDSALYLCASKAGLAGDNEQFFGPGTRLTVL.

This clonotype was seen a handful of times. The CDR3 nucleotides are TGTGCCAGCATTACTACCGAGAGACGAAAGGACAATGAGCAGTTCTTC. This encodes CASITTERRKDNEQFF. The rearrangement links TRBV28 to TRBJ2-1; no clear D. V lost 7 bases to trimming and J lost 5 bases, with 21 bases between them. CDR1 is MDHEN, CDR2 SYDVKM, per germline. This CDR3 comprises 16 residues. The complete variable domain, with remaining parts taken from reference TRBV28 and TRBJ2-1, reads DVKVTQSSRYLVKRTGEKVFLECVQDMDHENMFWYRQDPGLGLRLIYFSYDVKMKEKGDIPEGYSVSREKKERFSLILESASTNQTSMYLCASITTERRKDNEQFFGPGTRLTVL.

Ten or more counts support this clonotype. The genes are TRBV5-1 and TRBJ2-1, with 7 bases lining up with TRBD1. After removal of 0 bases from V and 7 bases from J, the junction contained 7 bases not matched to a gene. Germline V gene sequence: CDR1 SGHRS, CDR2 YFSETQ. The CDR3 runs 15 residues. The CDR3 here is CASSLGTGHLNEQFF. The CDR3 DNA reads TGCGCCAGCAGCTTGGGGACAGGTCACCTGAATGAGCAGTTCTTC.

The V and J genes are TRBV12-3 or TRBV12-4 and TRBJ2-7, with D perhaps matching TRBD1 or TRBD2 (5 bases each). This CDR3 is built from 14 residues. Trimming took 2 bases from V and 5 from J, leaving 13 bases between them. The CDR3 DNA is TGTGCCAGCAGTTTACGGGACGGGATAGACGAGCAGTACTTC. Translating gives CASSLRDGIDEQYF.

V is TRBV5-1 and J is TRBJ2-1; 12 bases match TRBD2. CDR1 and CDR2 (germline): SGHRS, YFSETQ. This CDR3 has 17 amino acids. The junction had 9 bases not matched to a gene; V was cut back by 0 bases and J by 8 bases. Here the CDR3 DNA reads TGCGCCAGCAGCTTGGGGTATACTAGCGGGGGGTATGATGAGCAGTTCTTC. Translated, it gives CASSLGYTSGGYDEQFF. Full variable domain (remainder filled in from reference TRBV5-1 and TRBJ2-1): KAGVTQTPRYLIKTRGQQVTLSCSPISGHRSVSWYQQTPGQGLQFLFEYFSETQRNKGNFPGRFSGRQFSNSRSEMNVSTLELGDSALYLCASSLGYTSGGYDEQFFGPGTRLTVL.

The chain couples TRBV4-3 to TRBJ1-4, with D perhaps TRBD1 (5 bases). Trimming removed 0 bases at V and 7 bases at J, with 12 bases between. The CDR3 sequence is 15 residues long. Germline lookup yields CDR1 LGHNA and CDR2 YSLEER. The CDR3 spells CASSQDQGAGEKLFF. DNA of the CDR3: TGCGCCAGCAGCCAAGATCAAGGGGCCGGTGAAAAACTGTTTTTT.

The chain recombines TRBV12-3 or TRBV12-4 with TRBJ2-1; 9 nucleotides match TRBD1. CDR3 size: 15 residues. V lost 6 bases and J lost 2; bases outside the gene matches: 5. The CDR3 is CASRAGTGPYNEQFF. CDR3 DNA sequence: TGTGCCAGCAGGGCCGGGACAGGGCCCTACAATGAGCAGTTCTTC.

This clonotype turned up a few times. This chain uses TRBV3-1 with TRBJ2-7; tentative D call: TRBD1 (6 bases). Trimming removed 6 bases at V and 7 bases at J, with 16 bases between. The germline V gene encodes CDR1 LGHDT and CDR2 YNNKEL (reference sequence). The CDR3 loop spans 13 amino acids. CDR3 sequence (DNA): TGTGCCAGCAGGCAGGGGATCTCGGGGGAGCAGTACTTC. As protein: CASRQGISGEQYF.

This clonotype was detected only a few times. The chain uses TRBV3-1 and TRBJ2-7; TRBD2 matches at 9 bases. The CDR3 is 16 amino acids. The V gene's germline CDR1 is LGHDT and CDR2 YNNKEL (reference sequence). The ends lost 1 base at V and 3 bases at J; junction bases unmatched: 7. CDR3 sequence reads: CASSQVLLAGLYEQYF. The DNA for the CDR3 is TGTGCCAGCAGCCAAGTCTTGCTAGCGGGACTCTACGAGCAGTACTTC.

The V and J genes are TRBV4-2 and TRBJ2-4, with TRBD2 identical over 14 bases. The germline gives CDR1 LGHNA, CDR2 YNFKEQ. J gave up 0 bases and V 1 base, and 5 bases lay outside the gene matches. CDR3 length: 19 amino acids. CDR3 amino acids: CASSQVGLAGALAKNIQYF. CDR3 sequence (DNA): TGTGCCAGCAGCCAAGTGGGACTAGCGGGGGCCCTAGCCAAAAACATTCAGTACTTC.

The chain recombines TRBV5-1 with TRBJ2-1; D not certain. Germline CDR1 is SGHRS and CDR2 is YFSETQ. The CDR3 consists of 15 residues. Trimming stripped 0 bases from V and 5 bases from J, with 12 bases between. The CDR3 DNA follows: TGCGCCAGCAGCTTGGGGCCCGGTCCCGACAATGAGCAGTTCTTC. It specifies CASSLGPGPDNEQFF.

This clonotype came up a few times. CDR3 in amino acids: CSASQVSTGELFF. The CDR3 DNA sequence: TGCAGTGCCAGTCAGGTTTCCACCGGGGAGCTGTTTTTT. This rearrangement joins TRBV20-1 to TRBJ2-2; D gene unclear. The CDR3 is 13 amino acids. V was cut by 6 bases and J by 4 bases, with 12 bases left in between. Germline lookup yields CDR1 DFQATT and CDR2 SNEGSKA (reference sequence).

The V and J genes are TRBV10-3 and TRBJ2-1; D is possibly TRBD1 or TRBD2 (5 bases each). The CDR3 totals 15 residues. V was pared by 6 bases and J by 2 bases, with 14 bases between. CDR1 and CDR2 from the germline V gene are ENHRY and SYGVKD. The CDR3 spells CAIREEGVTYNEQFF. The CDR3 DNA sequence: TGTGCCATCAGGGAGGAAGGGGTCACCTACAATGAGCAGTTCTTC.

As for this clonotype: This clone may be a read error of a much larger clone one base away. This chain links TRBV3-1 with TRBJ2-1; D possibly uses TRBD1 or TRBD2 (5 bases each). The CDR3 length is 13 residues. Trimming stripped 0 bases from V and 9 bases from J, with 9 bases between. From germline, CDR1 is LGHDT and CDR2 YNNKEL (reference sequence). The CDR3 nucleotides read TGTGCCAGCAGCCAAGATCTTGGGGGTGAGCAGTTCTTC. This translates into CASSQDLGGEQFF.

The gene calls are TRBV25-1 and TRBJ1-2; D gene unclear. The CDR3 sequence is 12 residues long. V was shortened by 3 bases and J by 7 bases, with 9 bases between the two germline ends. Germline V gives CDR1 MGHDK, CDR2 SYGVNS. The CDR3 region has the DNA TGTGCCAGCAGTGAGTCTTCCCTTGGCTACACCTTC. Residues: CASSESSLGYTF.

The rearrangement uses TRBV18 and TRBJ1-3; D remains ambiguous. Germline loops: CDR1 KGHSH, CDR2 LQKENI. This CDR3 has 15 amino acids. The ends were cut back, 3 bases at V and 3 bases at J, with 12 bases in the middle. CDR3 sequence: CASSPAAGVGNTIYF. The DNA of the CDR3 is TGTGCCAGCTCACCGGCGGCTGGGGTTGGAAACACCATATATTTT.

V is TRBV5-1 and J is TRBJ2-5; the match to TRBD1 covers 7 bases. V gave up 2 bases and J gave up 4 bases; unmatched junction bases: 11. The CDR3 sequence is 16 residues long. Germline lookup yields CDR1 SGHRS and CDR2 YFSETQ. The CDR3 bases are TGCGCCAGCAGCTTTGCGACAGGGTTGTCCATAGAGACCCAGTACTTC. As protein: CASSFATGLSIETQYF.

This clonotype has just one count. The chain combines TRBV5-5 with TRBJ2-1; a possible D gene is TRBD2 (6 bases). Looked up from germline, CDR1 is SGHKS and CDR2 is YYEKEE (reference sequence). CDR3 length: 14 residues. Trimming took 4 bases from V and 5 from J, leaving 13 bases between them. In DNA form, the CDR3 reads TGTGCCAGCAGCGGGTTCGGGGGAAACAATGAGCAGTTCTTC. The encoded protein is CASSGFGGNNEQFF.

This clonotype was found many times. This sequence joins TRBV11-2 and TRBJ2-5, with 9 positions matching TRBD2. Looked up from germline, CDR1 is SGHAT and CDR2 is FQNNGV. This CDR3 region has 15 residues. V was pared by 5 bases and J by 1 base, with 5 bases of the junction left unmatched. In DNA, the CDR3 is TGTGCCAGCAGCCCTGCGGGGGGGGTCCAAGAGACCCAGTACTTC. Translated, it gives CASSPAGGVQETQYF.

For the CDR3, the DNA is TGCAGCGTTGAAACGGTTGGCGAGCAGTACTTC. It encodes CSVETVGEQYF. The chain joins TRBV29-1 to TRBJ2-7; D gene ambiguous. Per the germline V gene, CDR1 is SQVTM and CDR2 is ANQGSEA. V lost 2 bases and J 6 bases, leaving 8 bases between the germline ends. The length of the CDR3 is 11 residues.

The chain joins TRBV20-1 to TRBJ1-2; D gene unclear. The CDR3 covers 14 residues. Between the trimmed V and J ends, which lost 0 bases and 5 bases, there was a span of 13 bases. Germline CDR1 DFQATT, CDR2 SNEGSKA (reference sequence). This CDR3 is CSARDWGKGYGYTF. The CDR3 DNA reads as TGCAGTGCTAGAGATTGGGGAAAAGGGTATGGCTACACCTTC.

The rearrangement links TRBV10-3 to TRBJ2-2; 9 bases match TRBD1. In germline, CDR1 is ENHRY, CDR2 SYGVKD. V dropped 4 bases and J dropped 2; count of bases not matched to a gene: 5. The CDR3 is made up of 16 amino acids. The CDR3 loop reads CAISVRDRVNTGELFF. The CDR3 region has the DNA TGTGCCATCAGTGTCAGGGACAGGGTTAACACCGGGGAGCTGTTTTTT.

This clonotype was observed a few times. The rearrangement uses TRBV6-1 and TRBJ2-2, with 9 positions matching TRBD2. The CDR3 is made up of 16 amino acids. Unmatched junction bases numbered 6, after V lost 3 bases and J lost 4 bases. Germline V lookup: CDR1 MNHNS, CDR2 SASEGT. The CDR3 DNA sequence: TGTGCCAGCAGTGACGTAGCGGGAGTCCTCACCGGGGAGCTGTTTTTT. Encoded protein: CASSDVAGVLTGELFF.